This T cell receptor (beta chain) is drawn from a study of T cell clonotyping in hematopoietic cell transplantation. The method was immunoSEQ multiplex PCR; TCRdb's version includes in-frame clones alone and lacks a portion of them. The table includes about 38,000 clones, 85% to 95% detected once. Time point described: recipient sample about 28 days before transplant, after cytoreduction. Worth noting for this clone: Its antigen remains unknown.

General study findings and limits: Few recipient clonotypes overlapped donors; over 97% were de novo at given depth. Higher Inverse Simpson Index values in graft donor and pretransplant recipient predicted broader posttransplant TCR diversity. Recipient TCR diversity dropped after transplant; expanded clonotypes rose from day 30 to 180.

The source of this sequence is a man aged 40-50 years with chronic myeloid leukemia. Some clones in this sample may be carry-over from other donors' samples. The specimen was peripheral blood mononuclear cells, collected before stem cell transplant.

This CDR3 is CASSYPTGGAGEQYF. In DNA form, the CDR3 reads TGTGCCAGCAGTTACCCGACAGGGGGCGCGGGGGAGCAGTACTTC. The gene calls are TRBV6-6 and TRBJ2-7; 10 positions agree with TRBD1. V shed 2 bases and J 7 bases; nucleotides not matched to a gene: 8. CDR1 and CDR2 (germline): MNHNY, SVGAGI (reference sequence). The CDR3 has 15 amino acids.